The sample holds a few counts of the clone carrying this T cell receptor beta chain. Its antigen is not identified. The sample belongs to a study of beta chain features in type 1 diabetes. General study points: When cDNA is sequenced, cells with high TCR expression could be over-represented. PCR, the amplification step, might favor shorter templates, equally in patients and controls. VDJ junctions in type 1 diabetes patients carried more deletions and fewer insertions. Among all four CD4+ subsets, Type 1 diabetes patients had TCRB CDR3s that were moderately but significantly shorter.

The CDR3 totals 14 residues. Germline V gene data show CDR1 as SGHNT and CDR2 as YYREEE (reference sequence). The V and J ends lost 2 bases and 2 bases respectively, with 10 bases between them. The study reverse transcribed the entire isolated RNA, so it sequenced expressed TCRB transcripts. The table came from immunoSEQ multiplex PCR; TCRdb's copy has only in-frame clones and leaves some out. This sample has 300,000 to 450,000 clones, with about 20% found just once. Sequencing input: naive CD4+ T cells from blood. The receptor was isolated from a young woman in good health. The rearrangement uses TRBV5-4 and TRBJ1-1, with D maybe TRBD1 (5 bases). CDR3 sequence: CASSFGQPNTEAFF. CDR3 nucleotide sequence: TGTGCCAGCAGCTTCGGACAACCAAACACTGAAGCTTTCTTT.